Listed below are T cell receptor beta chains from one sample, sequenced in a study of CD8+ T cells in alopecia areata. Repertoires were generated with immunoSEQ multiplex PCR, while TCRdb's copy carries only in-frame clones and drops some. The data hold around 300,000 clones, with 60% observed a single time. Specimen: CD4+ T cells sorted from blood, collected around week 52, from a patient treated with tofacitinib. These receptors were taken from a human donor with alopecia areata. The CDR3 runs from the conserved cysteine through the conserved F or W. Fields, in order: D gene, V gene, J gene, clone size, CDR3 DNA, CDR3 protein. The D gene is left open where the match is weak. Only some rows state a clone size, as once, few, many or a class for expanded clones.

NA	TRBV5-1	TRBJ2-1	NA	TGCGCCAGCAGGCCAGAGGCGAATAATGAGCAGTTCTTC	CASRPEANNEQFF
NA	TRBV29-1	TRBJ2-4	NA	TGCAGCGTTGCGGTAGCCAAAAACATTCAGTACTTC	CSVAVAKNIQYF
NA	TRBV30	TRBJ1-5	once	TGTGCCTGGAGTCCAGGGGCTCAGCCCCAGCATTTT	CAWSPGAQPQHF
NA	TRBV14	TRBJ1-6	NA	TGTGCCAGCAGCCAAGATAAACGGACTAATTCACCCCTCCACTTT	CASSQDKRTNSPLHF
TRBD1	TRBV25-1	TRBJ1-4	NA	TGTGCCAGCAGTGAACCAGGACAGGGTCGGGAAAAACTGTTTTTT	CASSEPGQGREKLFF
NA	TRBV6-5	TRBJ1-6	few	TGTGCCAGCAGTTACTCTAGTAATTCACCCCTCCACTTT	CASSYSSNSPLHF
TRBD1	TRBV29-1	TRBJ2-3	few	TGCAGCGCAGCGGGGCATCCGGGACAGGGACACACAGATACGCAGTATTTT	CSAAGHPGQGHTDTQYF
TRBD1	TRBV6-6	TRBJ2-7	NA	TGTGCCAGCAGTTACTCGGGACAGGGCTACGAGCAGTACTTC	CASSYSGQGYEQYF
NA	TRBV28	TRBJ2-1	NA	TGTGCCAGCAGTTTAACCCAGGGATTTACCCCCCTCTTC	CASSLTQGFTPLF
TRBD1	TRBV30	TRBJ2-7	few	TGTGCCTGGAGTCGTAAGGGGGCTCAGTACTTC	CAWSRKGAQYF
TRBD1	TRBV9	TRBJ2-7	NA	TGTGCCAGCAGCGAGACAGGGGCTGAATACGAGCAGTACTTC	CASSETGAEYEQYF
NA	TRBV6-5	TRBJ1-2	NA	TGTGCCAGCTGGGCAGATGGCTACACCTTC	CASWADGYTF
TRBD1	TRBV10-3	TRBJ2-1	NA	TGTGCCATCAGTACCGGACAGGAGTACAATGAGCAGTTCTTC	CAISTGQEYNEQFF
TRBD1	TRBV5-1	TRBJ2-7	NA	TGCGCCAGCAGCTTTACAGGGGGGACCTACGAGCAGTACTTC	CASSFTGGTYEQYF
NA	TRBV10-3	TRBJ1-2	few	TGTGCCATCAGTGAGTCACCGGGCGACGGGAACTATGGCTACACCTTC	CAISESPGDGNYGYTF
NA	TRBV5-1	TRBJ1-6	NA	TGCGCCAGCAGAAGGGACCGAATCAATTCACCCCTCCACTTT	CASRRDRINSPLHF
NA	TRBV25-1	TRBJ2-7	NA	TGTGCCAGCAGCAGTTACTACCACCCCTACGAGCAGTACTTC	CASSSYYHPYEQYF
NA	TRBV5-6	TRBJ2-2	few	TGTGCCAGCAGCTTGGGGCTAGCTTGGACCGGGGAGCTGTTTTTT	CASSLGLAWTGELFF
NA	TRBV9	TRBJ2-1	NA	TGTGCCAGCAGCGCCGCGCCGGGACGGCAGAGCTCCTACAATGAGCAGTTCTTC	CASSAAPGRQSSYNEQFF
NA	TRBV30	TRBJ2-3	NA	TGTGCCTGGAGTACGTGGGCCACAGATACGCAGTATTTT	CAWSTWATDTQYF
NA	TRBV5-1	TRBJ1-1	NA	TGCGCCAGCAGCTATCCGGGGAATGAGGCTTTCTTT	CASSYPGNEAFF
NA	TRBV29-1	TRBJ1-5	NA	TGCAGCGTTGGCCATTGGGGGGGCGATCAGCCCCAGCATTTT	CSVGHWGGDQPQHF
TRBD2	TRBV4-3	TRBJ2-3	few	TGCGCCAGCAGCCAAGAAAGCGGGTCTAGCGGGAGAGTAGATACGCAGTATTTT	CASSQESGSSGRVDTQYF
NA	TRBV30	TRBJ1-5	NA	TGTGCCTGGAGTAAAGGTGTCAGTCAGCCCCAGCATTTT	CAWSKGVSQPQHF
NA	TRBV30	TRBJ2-7	few	TGTGCCTGGAGTTCGGGAGTCCCCTACGAGCAGTACTTC	CAWSSGVPYEQYF
TRBD1	TRBV5-1	TRBJ1-1	NA	TGCGCCAGCAGCTTGGCCCTTGGGGACAGGAACACTGAAGCTTTCTTT	CASSLALGDRNTEAFF
NA	TRBV9	TRBJ2-3	NA	TGTGCCAGCAGCGCCCAGACAGATACGCAGTATTTT	CASSAQTDTQYF
NA	TRBV5-6	TRBJ1-5	NA	TGTGCCAGCAGTCTTACCCGGGGGCCCCAGCATTTT	CASSLTRGPQHF
NA	TRBV19	TRBJ2-3	NA	TGTGCCAGTAGTAGTTCTAGCGATACGCAGTATTTT	CASSSSSDTQYF
NA	TRBV7-3	TRBJ2-1	few	TGTGCCAGCAGCTTAACTAGCAGCGGGTACAATGAGCAGTTCTTC	CASSLTSSGYNEQFF
NA	TRBV29-1	TRBJ2-4	NA	TGCAGCGCCGGAAGGGAGCGGAACATTCAGTACTTC	CSAGRERNIQYF
TRBD1	TRBV5-1	TRBJ2-1	NA	TGCGCCAGCAGCTCGACAGGGTCGAGGCCCAATGAGCAGTTCTTC	CASSSTGSRPNEQFF
NA	TRBV30	TRBJ1-2	NA	TGTGCCTGGAGTCATGACGGGGGAGGCTACACCTTC	CAWSHDGGGYTF
NA	TRBV5-1	TRBJ2-3	NA	TGCGCCAGCAGCTTGGACACAGATACGCAGTATTTT	CASSLDTDTQYF
NA	TRBV6-1	TRBJ2-1	NA	TGTGCCAGCATTGAGACAAACAATGATGTGCAGTTCTTC	CASIETNNDVQFF
NA	TRBV10-2	TRBJ1-2	NA	TGCGCCAGCAGACAGGGTAACTATGGCTACACCTTC	CASRQGNYGYTF
TRBD2	TRBV7-2	TRBJ2-1	NA	TGTGCCAGCAGCGCATCACCGGGACTAGCTTACAATGAGCAGTTCTTC	CASSASPGLAYNEQFF
NA	TRBV5-6	TRBJ2-3	NA	TGTGCCAGCCTGACCCGGGCCGCAGATACGCAGTATTTT	CASLTRAADTQYF
NA	TRBV7-8	TRBJ2-5	NA	TGTGCCAGCAGCGTACAAGAGACCCAGTACTTC	CASSVQETQYF
TRBD2	TRBV19	TRBJ2-1	NA	TGTGCCAGTAGTATAGGGCTAGCGGGGGCCGATGAGCAGTTCTTC	CASSIGLAGADEQFF
NA	TRBV30	TRBJ2-5	NA	TGTGCCTATGGTGGCAGAGGAGAGACCCAGTACTTC	CAYGGRGETQYF
NA	TRBV23-1	TRBJ1-1	NA	TGCGCCAGCAGTCAATCTCAGGCTGAAGCTTTCTTT	CASSQSQAEAFF
TRBD1	TRBV29-1	TRBJ2-7	NA	TGCAGCGTGAGACAGGGGAGAAGCTACGAGCAGTACTTC	CSVRQGRSYEQYF
TRBD2	TRBV9	TRBJ2-1	once	TGTGCCAGCAGCGTAGAAGCGACTAGCGTGGGTGAGCAGTTCTTC	CASSVEATSVGEQFF
NA	TRBV30	TRBJ2-7	NA	TGTGCCTGGAGTGCAGGGACCACCTACGAGCAGTACTTC	CAWSAGTTYEQYF
NA	TRBV7-9	TRBJ2-7	NA	TGTGCCAGCAGCTTAGAGGCAGGGCAGACCTACGAGCAGTACTTC	CASSLEAGQTYEQYF
NA	TRBV5-1	TRBJ2-6	few	TGCGCCAGCAGCTTCCTGGGGACGTCTGGGGCCAACGTCCTGACTTTC	CASSFLGTSGANVLTF
NA	TRBV7-9	TRBJ2-4	NA	TGTGCCAGCAGCCCTGACAGGTTTCAGTACGGCACCAAAAACATTCAGTACTTC	CASSPDRFQYGTKNIQYF
NA	TRBV7-9	TRBJ2-7	NA	TGTGCCAGCAGCTTAAAAGGGGCCTACGAGCAGTACTTC	CASSLKGAYEQYF